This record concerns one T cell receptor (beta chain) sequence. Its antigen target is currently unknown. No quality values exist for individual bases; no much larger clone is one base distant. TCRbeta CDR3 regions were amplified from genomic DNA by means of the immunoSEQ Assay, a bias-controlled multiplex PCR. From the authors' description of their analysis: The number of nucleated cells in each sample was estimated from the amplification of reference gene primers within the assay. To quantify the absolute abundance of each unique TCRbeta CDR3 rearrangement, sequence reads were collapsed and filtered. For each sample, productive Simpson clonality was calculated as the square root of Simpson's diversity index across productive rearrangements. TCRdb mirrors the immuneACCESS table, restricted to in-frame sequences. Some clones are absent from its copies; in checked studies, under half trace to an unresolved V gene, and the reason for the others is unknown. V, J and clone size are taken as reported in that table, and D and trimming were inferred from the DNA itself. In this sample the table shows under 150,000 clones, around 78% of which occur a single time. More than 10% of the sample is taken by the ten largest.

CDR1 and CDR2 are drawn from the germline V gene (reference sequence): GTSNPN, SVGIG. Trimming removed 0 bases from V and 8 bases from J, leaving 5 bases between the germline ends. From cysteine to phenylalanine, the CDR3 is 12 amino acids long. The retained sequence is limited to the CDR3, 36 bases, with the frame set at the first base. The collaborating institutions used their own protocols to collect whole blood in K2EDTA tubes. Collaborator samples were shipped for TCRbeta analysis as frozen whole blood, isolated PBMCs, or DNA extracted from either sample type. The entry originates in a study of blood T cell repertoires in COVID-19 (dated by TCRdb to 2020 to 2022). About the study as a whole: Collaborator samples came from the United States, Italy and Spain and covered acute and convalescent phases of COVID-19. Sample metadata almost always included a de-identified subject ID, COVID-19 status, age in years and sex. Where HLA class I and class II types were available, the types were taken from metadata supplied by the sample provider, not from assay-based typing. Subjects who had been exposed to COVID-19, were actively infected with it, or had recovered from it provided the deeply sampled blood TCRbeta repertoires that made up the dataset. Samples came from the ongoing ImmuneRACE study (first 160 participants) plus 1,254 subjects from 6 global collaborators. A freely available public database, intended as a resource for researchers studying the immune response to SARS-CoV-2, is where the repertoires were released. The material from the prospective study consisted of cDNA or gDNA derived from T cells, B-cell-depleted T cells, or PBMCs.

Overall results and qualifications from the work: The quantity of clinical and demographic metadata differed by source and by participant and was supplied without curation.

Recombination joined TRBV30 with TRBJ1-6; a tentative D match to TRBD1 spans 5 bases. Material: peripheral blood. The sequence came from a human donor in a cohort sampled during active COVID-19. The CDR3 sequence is CAWSVGHSPLHF. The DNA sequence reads TGTGCCTGGAGTGTGGGGCATTCACCCCTCCACTTT. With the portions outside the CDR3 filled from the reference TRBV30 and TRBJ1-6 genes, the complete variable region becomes SQTIHQWPATLVQPVGSPLSLECTVEGTSNPNLYWYRQAAGRGLQLLFYSVGIGQISSEVPQNLSASRPQDRQFILSSKKLLLSDSGFYLCAWSVGHSPLHFGNGTRLTVT.